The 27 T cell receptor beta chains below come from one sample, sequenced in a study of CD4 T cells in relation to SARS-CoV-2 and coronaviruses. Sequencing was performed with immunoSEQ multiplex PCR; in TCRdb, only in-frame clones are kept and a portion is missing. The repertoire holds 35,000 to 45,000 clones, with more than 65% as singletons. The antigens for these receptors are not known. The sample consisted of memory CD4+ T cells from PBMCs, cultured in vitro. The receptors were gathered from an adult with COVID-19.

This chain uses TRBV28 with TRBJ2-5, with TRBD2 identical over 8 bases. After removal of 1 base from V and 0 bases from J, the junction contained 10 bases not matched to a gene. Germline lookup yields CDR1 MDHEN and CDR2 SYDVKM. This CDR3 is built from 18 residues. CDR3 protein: CASSLFPGPSGHQETQYF. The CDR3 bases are TGTGCCAGCAGTTTATTCCCCGGACCTAGCGGGCACCAAGAGACCCAGTACTTC.

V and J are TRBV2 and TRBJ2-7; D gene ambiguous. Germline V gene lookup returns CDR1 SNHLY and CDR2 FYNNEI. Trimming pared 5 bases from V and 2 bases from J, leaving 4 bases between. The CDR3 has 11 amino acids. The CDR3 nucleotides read TGTGCCAGCAGTCCCGCCTACGAGCAGTACTTC. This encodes CASSPAYEQYF.

In nucleotides, the CDR3 is TGTGCCAGCACTTTGTATAGGGGGAGAAACACCATATATTTT. It specifies CASTLYRGRNTIYF. This chain uses TRBV3-1 (or the pseudogene TRBV3-2) with TRBJ1-3; D is perhaps TRBD1 (6 bases). Germline V gene sequence: CDR1 LGHDT, CDR2 YNNKEL (reference sequence). The CDR3 covers 14 residues. V lost 7 bases to trimming and J lost 5 bases, with 15 bases between them.

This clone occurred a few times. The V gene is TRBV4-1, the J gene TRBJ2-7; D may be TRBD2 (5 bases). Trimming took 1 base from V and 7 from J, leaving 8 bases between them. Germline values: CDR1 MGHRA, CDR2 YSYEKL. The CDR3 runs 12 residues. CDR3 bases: TGCGCCAGCAGCCAAGGAGGAGGAGAGCAGTACTTC. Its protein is CASSQGGGEQYF.

The CDR3 sequence is CSASDFARLADNEQFF. The CDR3 DNA sequence: TGCAGTGCTAGTGATTTTGCGCGACTAGCGGACAATGAGCAGTTCTTC. V is TRBV20-1 and J is TRBJ2-1; 9 nucleotides align to TRBD2. CDR3 length: 16 residues. The germline V gene encodes CDR1 DFQATT and CDR2 SNEGSKA (reference sequence). With 3 bases clipped from V and 5 bases from J, the junction kept 11 bases outside the gene matches.

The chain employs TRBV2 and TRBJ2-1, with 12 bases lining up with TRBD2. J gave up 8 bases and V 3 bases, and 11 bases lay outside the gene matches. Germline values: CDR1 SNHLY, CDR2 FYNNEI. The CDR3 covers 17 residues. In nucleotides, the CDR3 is TGTGCCAGCAGTGATTTAACTAGCGGGAGGCGAGGGGATGAGCAGTTCTTC. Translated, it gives CASSDLTSGRRGDEQFF.

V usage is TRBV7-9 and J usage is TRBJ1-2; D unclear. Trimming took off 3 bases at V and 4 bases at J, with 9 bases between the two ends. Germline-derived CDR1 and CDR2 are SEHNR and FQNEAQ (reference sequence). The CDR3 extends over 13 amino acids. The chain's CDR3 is CASSFLGAYGYTF. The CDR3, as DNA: TGTGCCAGCAGCTTCCTGGGCGCCTATGGCTACACCTTC.

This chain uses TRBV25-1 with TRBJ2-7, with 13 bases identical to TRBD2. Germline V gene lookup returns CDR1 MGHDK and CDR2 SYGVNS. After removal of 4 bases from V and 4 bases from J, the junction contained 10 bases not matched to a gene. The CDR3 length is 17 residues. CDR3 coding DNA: TGTGCCAGCAGTGTCTCACCGGGACTAGCGGGGACTTACGAGCAGTACTTC. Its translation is CASSVSPGLAGTYEQYF.

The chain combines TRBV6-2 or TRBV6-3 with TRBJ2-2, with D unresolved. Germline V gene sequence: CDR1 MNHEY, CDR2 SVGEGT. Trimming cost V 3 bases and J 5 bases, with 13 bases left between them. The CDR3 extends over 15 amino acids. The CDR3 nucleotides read TGTGCCAGCAGTTATGGGAAGACTGAAACCGGGGAGCTGTTTTTT. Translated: CASSYGKTETGELFF.

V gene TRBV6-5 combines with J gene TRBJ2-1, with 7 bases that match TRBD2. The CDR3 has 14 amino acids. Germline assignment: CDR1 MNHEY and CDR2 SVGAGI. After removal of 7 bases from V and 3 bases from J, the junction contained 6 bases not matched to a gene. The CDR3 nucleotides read TGTGCCAGCACACGGACTAGAAACTACAATGAGCAGTTCTTC. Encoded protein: CASTRTRNYNEQFF.

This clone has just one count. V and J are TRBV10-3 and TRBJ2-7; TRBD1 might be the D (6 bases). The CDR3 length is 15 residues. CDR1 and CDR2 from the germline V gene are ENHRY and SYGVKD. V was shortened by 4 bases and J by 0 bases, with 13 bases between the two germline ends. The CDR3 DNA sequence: TGTGCCATCAGTGGGGGGCAGGGCCTCTCCTACGAGCAGTACTTC. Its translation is CAISGGQGLSYEQYF.

CDR3 DNA: TGTGCCAGCAGCTTAATCGGGTCGGGCCAAGAGACCCAGTACTTC. This translates into CASSLIGSGQETQYF. The chain is built from TRBV7-9 and TRBJ2-5; D remains ambiguous. The CDR3 has 15 amino acids. Germline V gene lookup returns CDR1 SEHNR and CDR2 FQNEAQ (reference sequence). The V end lost 2 bases, the J end lost 1 base, and 11 bases lay between the germline ends.

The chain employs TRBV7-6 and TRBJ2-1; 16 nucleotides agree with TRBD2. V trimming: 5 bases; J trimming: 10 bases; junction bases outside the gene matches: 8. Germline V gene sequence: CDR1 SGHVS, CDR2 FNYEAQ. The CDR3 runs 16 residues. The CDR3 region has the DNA TGTGCCAGCAGCAAAGGGACTAGCGGGAGGGCCGTCGAGCAGTTCTTC. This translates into CASSKGTSGRAVEQFF.

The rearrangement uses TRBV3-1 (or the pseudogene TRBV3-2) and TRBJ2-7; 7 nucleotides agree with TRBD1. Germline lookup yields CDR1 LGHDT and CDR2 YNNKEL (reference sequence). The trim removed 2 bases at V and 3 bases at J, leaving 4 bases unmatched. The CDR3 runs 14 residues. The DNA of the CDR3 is TGTGCCAGCAGCCAACCCGGGACAGACTACGAGCAGTACTTC. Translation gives CASSQPGTDYEQYF.

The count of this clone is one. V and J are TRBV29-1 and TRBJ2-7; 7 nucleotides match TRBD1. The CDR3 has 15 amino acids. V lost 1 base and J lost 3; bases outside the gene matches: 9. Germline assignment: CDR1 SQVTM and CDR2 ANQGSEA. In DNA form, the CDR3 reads TGCAGCGTTGAAGGCTCAGGGGGTTTCGGCTACGAGCAGTACTTC. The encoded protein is CSVEGSGGFGYEQYF.

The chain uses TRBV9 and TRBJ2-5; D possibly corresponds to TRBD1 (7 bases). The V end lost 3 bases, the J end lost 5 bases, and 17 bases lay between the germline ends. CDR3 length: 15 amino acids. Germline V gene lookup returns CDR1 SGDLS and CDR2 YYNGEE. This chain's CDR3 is CASSEGGGEGETQYF. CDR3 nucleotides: TGTGCCAGCAGCGAAGGAGGGGGCGAAGGGGAGACCCAGTACTTC.

The CDR3 region is CASSLGGLAGSGTQYF. Here the CDR3 DNA reads TGTGCCAGCAGCTTAGGGGGACTAGCGGGATCAGGGACCCAGTACTTC. V is TRBV7-3 and J is TRBJ2-5; TRBD2 matches at 13 bases. Losses at the gene ends were 2 bases for V and 7 bases for J; bases not matched to a gene: 7. Germline values: CDR1 SGHTA, CDR2 FQGTGA. The CDR3 spans 16 residues.

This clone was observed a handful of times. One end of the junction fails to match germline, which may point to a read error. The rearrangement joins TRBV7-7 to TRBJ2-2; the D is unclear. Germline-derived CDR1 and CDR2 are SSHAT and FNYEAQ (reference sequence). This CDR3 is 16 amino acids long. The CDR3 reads CASSLRPIGNTGELFF. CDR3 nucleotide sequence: TGTGCTAGCAGCTTACGCCCTATCGGCAACACCGGGGAGCTGTTTTTT. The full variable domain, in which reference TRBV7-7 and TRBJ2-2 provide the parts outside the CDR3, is GAGVSQSPRYKVTKRGQDVTLRCDPISSHATLYWYQQALGQGPEFLTYFNYEAQPDKSGLPSDRFSAERPEGSISTLTIQRTEQRDSAMYRCASSLRPIGNTGELFFGEGSRLTVL.

The CDR3 DNA sequence: TGCGCCAGCAGCCCAGTATGGGTCGCCACAGATACGCAGTATTTT. Amino acid sequence: CASSPVWVATDTQYF. The gene calls are TRBV4-1 and TRBJ2-3; D is ambiguous. From germline, CDR1 is MGHRA and CDR2 YSYEKL. This CDR3 spans 15 amino acids. Trimming left V 4 bases short and J 2 bases short, with 13 bases between.

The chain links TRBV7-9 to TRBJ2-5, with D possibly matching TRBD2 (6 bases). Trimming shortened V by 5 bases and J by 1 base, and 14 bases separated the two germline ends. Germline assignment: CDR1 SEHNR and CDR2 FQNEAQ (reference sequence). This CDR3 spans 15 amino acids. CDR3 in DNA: TGTGCCAGCAGCGCCGGACGGGGGTTCCAAGAGACCCAGTACTTC. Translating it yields CASSAGRGFQETQYF.

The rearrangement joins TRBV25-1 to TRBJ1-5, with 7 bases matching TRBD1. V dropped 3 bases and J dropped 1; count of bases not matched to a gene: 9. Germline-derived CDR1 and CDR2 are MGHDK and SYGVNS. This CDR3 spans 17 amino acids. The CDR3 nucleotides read TGTGCCAGCAGTGAGTCTTCCCCGGGACAGAGCAATCAGCCCCAGCATTTT. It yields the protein CASSESSPGQSNQPQHF.

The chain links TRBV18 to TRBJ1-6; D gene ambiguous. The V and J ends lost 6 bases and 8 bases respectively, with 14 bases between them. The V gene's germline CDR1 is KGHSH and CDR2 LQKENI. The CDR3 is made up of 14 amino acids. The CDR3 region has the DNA TGTGCCAGCTCGAGAGGGATGTCGGATTCACCCCTCCACTTT. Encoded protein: CASSRGMSDSPLHF.

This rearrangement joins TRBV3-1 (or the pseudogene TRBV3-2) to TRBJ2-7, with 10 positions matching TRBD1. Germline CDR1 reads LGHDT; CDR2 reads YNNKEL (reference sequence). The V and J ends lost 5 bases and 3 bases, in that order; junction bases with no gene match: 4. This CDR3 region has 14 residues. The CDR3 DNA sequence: TGTGCCAGCAGCACCCGGACAGGGGGCTACGAGCAGTACTTC. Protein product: CASSTRTGGYEQYF.

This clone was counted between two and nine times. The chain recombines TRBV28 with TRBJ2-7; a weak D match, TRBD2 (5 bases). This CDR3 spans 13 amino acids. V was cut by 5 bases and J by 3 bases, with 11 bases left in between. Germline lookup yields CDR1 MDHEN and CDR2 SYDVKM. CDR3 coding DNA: TGTGCCAGCAGTCCAAGGACTCTCTACGAGCAGTACTTC. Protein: CASSPRTLYEQYF.

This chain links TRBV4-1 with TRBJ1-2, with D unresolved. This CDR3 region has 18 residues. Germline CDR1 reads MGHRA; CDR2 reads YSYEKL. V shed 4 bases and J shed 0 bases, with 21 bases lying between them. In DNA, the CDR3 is TGCGCCAGCAGCCTAACCGGTCTGCCCGTGCCGACTAACTATGGCTACACCTTC. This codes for CASSLTGLPVPTNYGYTF.

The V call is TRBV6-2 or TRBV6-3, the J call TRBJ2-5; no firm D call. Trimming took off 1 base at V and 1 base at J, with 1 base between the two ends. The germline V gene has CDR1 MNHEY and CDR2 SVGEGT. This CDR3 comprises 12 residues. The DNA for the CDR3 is TGTGCCAGCAGTTACTTCCAAGAGACCCAGTACTTC. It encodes CASSYFQETQYF.

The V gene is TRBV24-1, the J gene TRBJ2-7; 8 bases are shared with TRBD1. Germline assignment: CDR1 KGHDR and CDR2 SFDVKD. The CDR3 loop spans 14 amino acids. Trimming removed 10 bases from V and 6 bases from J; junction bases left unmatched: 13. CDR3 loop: CATPQGTGSGEQYF. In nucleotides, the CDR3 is TGTGCCACTCCCCAGGGGACAGGCTCAGGCGAGCAGTACTTC.